Described below is a single T cell receptor (beta chain) sequence and its context. This clonotype has ten or more counts. Its antigen has not been determined. The input lacks base qualities; no much larger clone sits a single base away. The sample comes from a study of Graves' ophthalmopathy and Graves' hyperthyroidism (dated by TCRdb to 2017 to 2018). Describing the broader study: Peripheral blood was collected at initial diagnosis, prior to any treatment. The 100 or so discovery patients were randomly split 7:3 into training and test sets. The study used TCR beta repertoire signatures to distinguish Graves' ophthalmopathy from Graves' hyperthyroidism and to predict progression to ophthalmopathy. In total, 135 blood samples were TCR-sequenced: 40 to 45 ophthalmopathy, approximately 75 hyperthyroidism and some 17 hyperthyroidism-to-ophthalmopathy patients. To explore V-J signatures distinguishing ophthalmopathy from hyperthyroidism, a discovery set of under 110 patients (43 ophthalmopathy, over 55 stable hyperthyroidism) was enrolled. The independent validation cohort included about 19 hyperthyroidism patients plus 17 patients who later progressed from hyperthyroidism to ophthalmopathy. In about 6 hyperthyroidism patients, the T-cell repertoire of thyroid tissue was compared with the T-cell repertoire of blood. Following sample collection, hyperthyroidism patients were given methimazole at a starting dose of 30 mg daily, and ophthalmopathy patients were given high-dose intravenous methylprednisolone. Paper-wide results and their limitations: No statistical method was used to set the sample size in advance, and the investigators knew which group each participant was assigned to. In validation, the model predicted ophthalmopathy progression with more than 55% sensitivity and approximately 75% specificity; eleven to twelve predicted patients were CT-confirmed with GO in a median of around 6.5 months. Among expanded thyroid clonotypes with frequency above 0.001, most also showed up in blood, which suggests that blood repertoires may reflect the thyroid immune response. The 13-signature model separated ophthalmopathy from stable hyperthyroidism with about 86% sensitivity and 81.08% specificity in cross-validation, and 80%/75% in the test set.

Hyperthyroidism was considered stable if no progression to ophthalmopathy occurred within 18 months of follow-up. Hyperthyroidism patients were newly diagnosed, were aged 18 to 65 years, and had a disease duration under 2 months. Patients were excluded if they had other autoimmune diseases, uncontrolled infections, pregnancy or lactation. Clinical symptoms, serum thyroxine, TRAb, thyroid ultrasound and orbital computed tomography were used for diagnosis. Ficoll-Paque density gradient centrifugation was used to isolate PBMCs from around 10 ml of fresh peripheral blood. Total RNA was extracted using Trizol reagent, and RNA quality was checked on an Agilent 2100 Bioanalyzer. V is clipped by 4 bases and J by 6 bases, and the sequence between their germline boundaries is 19 bases long. The CDR3 has 16 amino acids, counting the end cysteine and phenylalanine. The entry retains the CDR3 DNA only, 48 bases that are in frame from base 1. Reading the germline V gene gives CDR1 SGHRS and CDR2 YFSETQ.

TCR beta CDR3 regions were amplified from RNA transcripts for repertoire sequencing. HTBI primers and the Qiagen OneStep RT-PCR kit were used in a first-round RT-PCR, which was followed by a second-round multiplex PCR, size selection and purification. Sequencing of the libraries was carried out on an Illumina HiSeq2000 in paired-end mode with 100 bp reads. The original methods were these. SOAPnuke was used to process the reads, throwing out any read that had adapters, had uncalled bases, had a mean Phred below 15, or lacked an exact constant-primer or identifier match. High-quality paired reads were merged with COPE v1.2.5. Unique nucleotide sequences were defined as clonotypes and aligned to IMGT TRB V, D and J references using MiTCR v1.1. Only V-J combinations with frequency above 0.0001 were analysed, covering approximately 99% of repertoires. For each V-J combination, a TCR clonal expansion and chaos score was defined as the ratio of F50 clonal expansion to chaos observed in the TCRdist matrix. Features were reduced by Welch's t-statistics and random forest to around 13 V-J combinations, which fed a naive Bayes classifier. The similarity between thyroid and blood repertoires was quantified using the Morisita-Horn index. In-frame beta chains were kept once TCRdb had trimmed the public reads at Q25 with fastp and called clones with MiXCR. Rows are unified per CDR3 protein, each entry keeping the most common DNA and genes. V and J calls and clone size were set by TCRdb, not the authors. The sample includes 500,000 to 700,000 distinct CDR3 sequences, with roughly 20% observed a single time. The top ten constitute more than 5.5% of the sample.

This receptor chain uses TRBV5-1 and TRBJ2-2; 5 matching bases give a weak D call of TRBD1. The sequence was obtained from a woman between 18 and 30 years old with stable Graves' hyperthyroidism. Some clones in this sample may be carry-over from other donors' samples. Donor details come from another sample of the same person, matched by shared clones. Material for sequencing was peripheral blood. The encoded CDR3 is CASSPAGMSEAGELFF. The nucleotide sequence reads TGCGCCAGCAGCCCCGCAGGGATGTCTGAGGCCGGGGAGCTGTTTTTT.